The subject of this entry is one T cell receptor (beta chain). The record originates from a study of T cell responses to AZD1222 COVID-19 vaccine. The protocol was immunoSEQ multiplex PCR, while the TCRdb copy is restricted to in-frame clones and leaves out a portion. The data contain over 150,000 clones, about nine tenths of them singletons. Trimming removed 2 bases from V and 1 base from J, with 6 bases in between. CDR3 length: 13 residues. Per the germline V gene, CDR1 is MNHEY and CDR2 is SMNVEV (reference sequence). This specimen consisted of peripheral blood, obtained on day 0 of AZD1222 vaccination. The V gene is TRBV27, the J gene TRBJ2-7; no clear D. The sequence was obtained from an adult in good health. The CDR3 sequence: CASSLRWSYEQYF. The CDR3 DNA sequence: TGTGCCAGCAGTTTAAGATGGTCCTACGAGCAGTACTTC.